This T cell receptor (beta chain) came from a study of cytomegalovirus exposure and HLA in healthy donors. Study findings and constraints: Later analysis identified a missense DCLRE1C variant that was linked to TCR beta V- and J-gene trimming. Overall, around 160 TCR beta chains were annotated as cytomegalovirus-associated. Only CMV serostatus was available as immune exposure information. An analysis was carried out at a later point. It showed that HLA-associated TCR beta chains were more clonally expanded than equally common non-associated chains.

Trimming cost V 6 bases and J 5 bases, with 8 bases left between them. Germline loops: CDR1 MGHDK, CDR2 SYGVNS. This CDR3 contains 13 residues. Points on this clone: Its specificity is not known.

PCR employed 60 Vbeta and 13 Jbeta primers. The method was immunoSEQ multiplex PCR; TCRdb's version includes in-frame clones alone and lacks a portion of them. The table records approximately 170,000 clones, approximately 70% of them present only once. Sequenced sample: PBMCs. The V gene is TRBV25-1, the J gene TRBJ1-6, with D possibly TRBD1 on 5 matching bases. The TCR originated in a man between 18 and 35 years old in good health and CMV-seropositive. CDR3 bases: TGTGCCAGCAGGACAGTTAATAATTCACCCCTCCACTTT. It codes for CASRTVNNSPLHF.